The 27 T cell receptor beta chains below all came from one sample that was sequenced in a study of vaccination effects on CD4 cells after COVID-19. Profiling relied on immunoSEQ multiplex PCR, and the TCRdb table lists in-frame clones only, not all of them. The sample carries 40,000 to 45,000 clones, around 80% recorded once. Following 10 days of culture, CD4+ T cells were isolated. Between March and December 2020, the person had a SARS-CoV-2 infection that PCR confirmed. Each participant was administered two doses of either the BNT162b2 or the mRNA-1273 vaccine. These receptors' targets are unknown. The source material was CD4+ T cells from PBMCs cultured without peptide, sampled after COVID-19 vaccination. Receptors originate from a human donor who had a prior SARS-CoV-2 infection.

The V gene is TRBV10-3, the J gene TRBJ2-3; 11 bases agree with TRBD2. Germline V CDR1 and CDR2: ENHRY, SYGVKD. The CDR3 extends over 15 amino acids. The junction had 2 bases not matched to a gene; V was cut back by 6 bases and J by 0 bases. CDR3 loop: CAIRRTSGSTDTQYF. CDR3 nucleotides: TGTGCCATCAGGAGGACTAGCGGGAGCACAGATACGCAGTATTTT.

This chain joins TRBV7-3 and TRBJ2-3; D possibly corresponds to TRBD2 (6 bases). This CDR3 contains 15 residues. Trimming left V 5 bases short and J 5 bases short, with 17 bases between. Germline V gene lookup returns CDR1 SGHTA and CDR2 FQGTGA. CDR3 in amino acids: CASSRDSGGVDTQYF. CDR3 sequence (DNA): TGTGCCAGCAGCCGGGACTCAGGAGGGGTAGATACGCAGTATTTT. Supplemented by reference TRBV7-3 and TRBJ2-3, the full variable domain reads GAGVSQTPSNKVTEKGKYVELRCDPISGHTALYWYRQSLGQGPEFLIYFQGTGAADDSGLPNDRFFAVRPEGSVSTLKIQRTERGDSAVYLCASSRDSGGVDTQYFGPGTRLTVL.

Comments on this clone: An end of the junction does not agree with germline; a read error may underlie this. The chain carries TRBV6-6 and TRBJ1-1; no definite D call. The CDR3 runs 12 residues. Germline lookup yields CDR1 MNHNY and CDR2 SVGAGI (reference sequence). Here the CDR3 reads CAGSFLNTEAFF. As DNA, the CDR3 is TGTGCCGGCAGTTTCTTGAACACTGAAGCTTTCTTT.

The genes are TRBV20-1 and TRBJ2-3; no clear D. CDR3 length: 11 residues. Germline V CDR1 and CDR2: DFQATT, SNEGSKA (reference sequence). V was shortened by 4 bases and J by 5 bases, with 7 bases between the two germline ends. CDR3 sequence: CSAKSGDTQYF. In nucleotides, the CDR3 is TGCAGTGCTAAGAGTGGAGATACGCAGTATTTT.

The rearrangement uses TRBV7-9 and TRBJ2-5; D may correspond to TRBD1 or TRBD2 (6 bases each). CDR1 SEHNR and CDR2 FQNEAQ come from the germline V gene (reference sequence). The CDR3 contains 17 residues. V gave up 1 base and J gave up 5 bases, with 20 bases separating them. The CDR3 loop is CASSLVGGWLADETQYF. As DNA, the CDR3 is TGTGCCAGCAGCTTAGTAGGGGGGTGGCTAGCCGACGAGACCCAGTACTTC.

The chain combines TRBV5-1 with TRBJ1-1, with a weak D call TRBD1 (5 bases). CDR1 and CDR2 (germline): SGHRS, YFSETQ. This CDR3 is built from 15 residues. V was cut by 0 bases and J by 0 bases, with 9 bases left in between. CDR3 in DNA: TGCGCCAGCAGCTTGGGGGGACGGATGAACACTGAAGCTTTCTTT. Translated: CASSLGGRMNTEAFF.

The chain uses TRBV9 and TRBJ2-2; D remains unclear. CDR3 length: 14 amino acids. Germline values: CDR1 SGDLS, CDR2 YYNGEE. The germline V and J ends were trimmed by 1 base and 0 bases, with 4 bases remaining between them. CDR3 DNA: TGTGCCAGCAGCGTAAACTCGAACACCGGGGAGCTGTTTTTT. Encoded protein: CASSVNSNTGELFF.

V gene TRBV20-1 combines with J gene TRBJ2-3, with TRBD2 identical over 7 bases. The CDR3 is made up of 13 amino acids. With V trimmed by 3 bases and J by 4 bases, 4 bases remained unmatched. Germline V gene sequence: CDR1 DFQATT, CDR2 SNEGSKA (reference sequence). The CDR3 sequence is CSASTGGSDTQYF. The CDR3 DNA reads TGCAGTGCTAGTACGGGAGGCTCAGATACGCAGTATTTT.

The chain couples TRBV6-5 to TRBJ1-5; 8 bases are shared with TRBD1. From germline, CDR1 is MNHEY and CDR2 SVGAGI. Trimming removed 7 bases from V and 4 bases from J; junction bases left unmatched: 9. This CDR3 comprises 15 residues. CDR3 amino acids: CASTTDRGWNQPQHF. The CDR3 DNA is TGTGCCAGCACTACCGACAGGGGTTGGAATCAGCCCCAGCATTTT.

This clone was observed once. The chain is built from TRBV3-1 (or the pseudogene TRBV3-2) and TRBJ2-3; the D gene is possibly TRBD2 (5 bases). CDR3 length equals 13 residues. Germline CDR1 and CDR2: LGHDT and YNNKEL (reference sequence). V was shortened by 1 base and J by 7 bases, with 9 bases between the two germline ends. CDR3 nucleotides: TGTGCCAGCAGCCAAGTTGGCGGGCATACGCAGTATTTT. Its translation: CASSQVGGHTQYF.

This rearrangement joins TRBV6-1 to TRBJ1-6; 9 positions agree with TRBD1. This CDR3 is built from 16 residues. In germline, CDR1 is MNHNS, CDR2 SASEGT. The V segment lost 3 bases and the J segment 10 bases; nucleotides outside the gene matches: 10. The CDR3 DNA reads TGTGCCAGCAGTGACCCCAGAACAGGGGGCTGGTCACCCCTCCACTTT. Its translation: CASSDPRTGGWSPLHF.

The chain combines TRBV21-1 with TRBJ2-7; the table names TRBD2, a call not compared with the DNA. TRBV21-1 is a recognized pseudogene. The CDR3 consists of 12 residues. The CDR3 protein is CASSPGSYEQYF. CDR3 nucleotide sequence: TGTGCCAGCAGCCCCGGGTCCTACGAGCAGTACTTC.

The rearrangement uses TRBV20-1 and TRBJ2-3; D uncertain. Germline CDR1 and CDR2: DFQATT and SNEGSKA (reference sequence). The V end lost 5 bases, the J end lost 9 bases, and 9 bases lay between the germline ends. The CDR3 spans 10 residues. The CDR3 loop is CSAHGFTQYF. Written as DNA, the CDR3 is TGCAGTGCTCATGGGTTCACGCAGTATTTT.

V gene TRBV2 combines with J gene TRBJ2-3, with D uncertain. CDR1 and CDR2 (germline): SNHLY, FYNNEI. The CDR3 contains 11 residues. The V gene lost 4 bases and the J gene lost 8 bases, with 7 bases spanning the gap. CDR3: CASSVGVTQYF. The CDR3 region has the DNA TGTGCCAGCAGTGTTGGGGTTACGCAGTATTTT.

This chain connects TRBV15 to TRBJ1-1; TRBD1 matches 8 bases. Trimming took 3 bases from V and 2 from J; bases not matched to a gene: 5. Germline loops: CDR1 LNHNV, CDR2 YYDKDF (reference sequence). The CDR3 spans 15 residues. CDR3 bases: TGTGCCACCAGCAGGGACAGGGAGTTTAACACTGAAGCTTTCTTT. Its protein product is CATSRDREFNTEAFF.

The rearrangement uses TRBV9 and TRBJ1-3; D ambiguous. V lost 4 bases to trimming and J lost 0 bases, with 11 bases between them. From germline, CDR1 is SGDLS and CDR2 YYNGEE. CDR3 length: 15 amino acids. CDR3 nucleotide sequence: TGTGCCAGCAGCTCCCGGGCAGTCTCTGGAAACACCATATATTTT. It encodes CASSSRAVSGNTIYF.

The J gene is TRBJ1-2, the V gene TRBV7-9; the D is unclear. Trimming stripped 4 bases from V and 9 bases from J, with 15 bases between. The CDR3 is 13 amino acids. From germline, CDR1 is SEHNR and CDR2 FQNEAQ (reference sequence). As DNA, the CDR3 is TGTGCCAGCAGCTGGGTCGACACGGAGCGCTACACCTTC. Its protein product is CASSWVDTERYTF.

This clone was detected only a few times. The chain couples TRBV7-3 to TRBJ1-6, with D possibly being TRBD1 (6 bases). This CDR3 contains 14 residues. Germline lookup yields CDR1 SGHTA and CDR2 FQGTGA. V was clipped by 1 base and J by 6 bases, with 7 bases between them. This CDR3 is CASSLNRANSPLHF. The CDR3 DNA reads as TGTGCCAGCAGCTTAAACAGGGCTAATTCACCCCTCCACTTT.

This clone has more than one count but fewer than ten. This chain connects TRBV15 to TRBJ1-1; 7 bases map to TRBD1. CDR1 is LNHNV and CDR2 is YYDKDF in the germline V gene (reference sequence). This CDR3 comprises 14 residues. V was pared by 4 bases and J by 3 bases, with 5 bases of the junction left unmatched. CDR3 DNA: TGTGCCACCAGCACGGGACAGAGGGACACTGAAGCTTTCTTT. This translates into CATSTGQRDTEAFF. The whole variable domain, remainder taken from reference TRBV15 and TRBJ1-1, is DAMVIQNPRYQVTQFGKPVTLSCSQTLNHNVMYWYQQKSSQAPKLLFHYYDKDFNNEADTPDNFQSRRPNTSFCFLDIRSPGLGDTAMYLCATSTGQRDTEAFFGQGTRLTVV.

The chain employs TRBV24-1 and TRBJ2-3; D uncertain. V shed 9 bases and J shed 3 bases, with 15 bases lying between them. The V gene's germline CDR1 is KGHDR and CDR2 SFDVKD. The CDR3 length is 14 residues. CDR3 loop: CATGSDIQTDTQYF. CDR3 DNA: TGTGCCACCGGGTCCGATATACAAACAGATACGCAGTATTTT.

The rearrangement joins TRBV7-2 to TRBJ2-3, with 11 nucleotides matching TRBD2. V shed 5 bases, J shed 5 bases, and the junction held 3 bases outside the gene matches. This CDR3 has 14 amino acids. The V gene's germline CDR1 is SGHTA and CDR2 FQGNSA. Written as DNA, the CDR3 is TGTGCCAGCAGCCCAGGACTAGCGGGAGATACGCAGTATTTT. Residues: CASSPGLAGDTQYF.

This CDR3 is CASSPDRGGGYTF. The CDR3 nucleotides read TGTGCCAGTAGCCCGGACAGGGGCGGGGGCTACACCTTC. The V gene is TRBV19, the J gene TRBJ1-2; 9 bases align to TRBD1. Germline CDR1 LNHDA, CDR2 SQIVND (reference sequence). V was clipped by 6 bases and J by 8 bases; unmatched bases: 7. This CDR3 has 13 amino acids.

This chain uses TRBV5-1 with TRBJ2-5, with D unresolved. Germline assignment: CDR1 SGHRS and CDR2 YFSETQ. The V end lost 0 bases, the J end lost 5 bases, and 11 bases lay between the germline ends. The CDR3 contains 14 residues. Here the CDR3 reads CASSLDTEGETQYF. CDR3 DNA: TGCGCCAGCAGCTTGGACACAGAAGGGGAGACCCAGTACTTC.

In its sample, this clone was seen once. The chain is built from TRBV2 and TRBJ2-5; D is ambiguous. There are 12 residues in the CDR3. Germline loops: CDR1 SNHLY, CDR2 FYNNEI. Trimming pared 4 bases from V and 1 base from J, leaving 4 bases between. For the CDR3, the DNA is TGTGCCAGCAGTGCAGGCCAAGAGACCCAGTACTTC. This translates into CASSAGQETQYF.

The chain employs TRBV2 and TRBJ1-2; possibly TRBD1 for D (6 bases). The germline V gene encodes CDR1 SNHLY and CDR2 FYNNEI. V was clipped by 2 bases and J by 13 bases, with 11 bases between them. The CDR3 runs to 11 residues. The CDR3 region has the DNA TGTGCCAGCAGTGAATCGGCAGGGGCCACCTTC. Protein: CASSESAGATF.

This clone is a singleton in its sample. This chain links TRBV21-1 with TRBJ2-3; no DNA check was done on the table's D call, TRBD2. TRBV21-1 is a pseudogene locus. The CDR3 totals 17 residues. The CDR3, as DNA: TGTGCCAGCAGTGAGATGGCTAGGGACTACACCACAGATACGCAGTATTTT. Translating it yields CASSEMARDYTTDTQYF.

This clone was detected only a few times. The J gene is TRBJ2-5, the V gene TRBV5-8; 8 nucleotides align to TRBD1. V shed 0 bases and J 7 bases; nucleotides not matched to a gene: 5. CDR3 length: 14 residues. Germline loops: CDR1 SGHTS, CDR2 YDEGEE. The CDR3 region is CASSLVTGARTQYF. The CDR3 DNA follows: TGTGCCAGCAGCTTGGTGACAGGGGCCCGGACCCAGTACTTC. The full variable domain, rest sourced from reference TRBV5-8 and TRBJ2-5, is EAGVTQSPTHLIKTRGQQATLRCSPISGHTSVYWYQQALGLGLQFLLWYDEGEERNRGNFPPRFSGRQFPNYSSELNVNALELEDSALYLCASSLVTGARTQYFGPGTRLLVL.